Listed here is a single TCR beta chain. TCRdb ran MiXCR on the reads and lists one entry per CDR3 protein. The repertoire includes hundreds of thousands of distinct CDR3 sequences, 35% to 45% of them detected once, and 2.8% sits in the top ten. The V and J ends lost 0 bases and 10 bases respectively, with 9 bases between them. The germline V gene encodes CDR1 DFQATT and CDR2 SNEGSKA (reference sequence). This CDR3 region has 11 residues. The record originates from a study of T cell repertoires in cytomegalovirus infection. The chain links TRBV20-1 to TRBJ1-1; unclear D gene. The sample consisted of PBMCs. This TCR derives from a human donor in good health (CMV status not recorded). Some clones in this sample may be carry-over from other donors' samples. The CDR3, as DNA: TGCAGTGCTAGAGATCAATTGTCAGCTTTCTTT. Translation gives CSARDQLSAFF.